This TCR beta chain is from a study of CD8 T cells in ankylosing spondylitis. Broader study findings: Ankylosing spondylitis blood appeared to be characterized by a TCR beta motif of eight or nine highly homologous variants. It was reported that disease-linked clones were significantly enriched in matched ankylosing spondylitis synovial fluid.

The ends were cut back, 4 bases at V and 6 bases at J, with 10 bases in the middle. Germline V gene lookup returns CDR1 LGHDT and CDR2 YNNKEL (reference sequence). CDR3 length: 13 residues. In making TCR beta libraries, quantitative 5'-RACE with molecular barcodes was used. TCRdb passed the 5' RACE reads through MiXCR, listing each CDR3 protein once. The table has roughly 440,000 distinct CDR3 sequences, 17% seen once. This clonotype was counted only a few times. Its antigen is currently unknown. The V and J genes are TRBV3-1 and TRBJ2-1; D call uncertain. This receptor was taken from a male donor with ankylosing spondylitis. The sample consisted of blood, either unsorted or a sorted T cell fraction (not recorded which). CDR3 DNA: TGTGCCAGCAGCCCGATGTTTTCCAATGAGCAGTTCTTC. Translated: CASSPMFSNEQFF.